This TCR beta chain was obtained from a study of shared clonotypes between healthy human individuals. In the study overall: With ages of 18 to 49, the donors were a couple of women and three men. The study, taken as a whole, reports: Naive CD4 clonotypes overlapped across a few donors at roughly 4.5%.

Libraries were prepared by immunoSEQ multiplex PCR; TCRdb keeps only in-frame clonotypes and omits some of them. The table has around 200,000 clones, approximately 62% seen once. V trimming: 0 bases; J trimming: 8 bases; junction bases outside the gene matches: 14. This CDR3 spans 18 amino acids. CDR1 is SGHRS and CDR2 is YFSETQ in the germline V gene. Regarding this clone: Antigen unknown.

The specimen sequenced was memory CD4+ T cells sorted from blood. Subset here: CD45RA-negative fraction. The chain uses TRBV5-1 and TRBJ2-1; 10 positions agree with TRBD2. This receptor was identified in a man younger than 40 in good health. CDR3: CASSLAGGGLAGAYEQFF. The DNA for the CDR3 is TGCGCCAGCAGCTTGGCCGGCGGAGGGCTAGCGGGAGCCTATGAGCAGTTCTTC.